This T cell receptor (beta chain) was profiled in a study of shared clonotypes between healthy human individuals. Data came from immunoSEQ multiplex PCR; TCRdb stores just in-frame clones and leaves some out. The table includes about 1 million clones, about 75% detected once. This clone was recorded only once. The germline CDR1 and CDR2 sequences are SGHDT and YYEEEE. With 2 bases removed from V and 7 bases from J, the gap between germline ends came to 13 bases. The CDR3 extends over 13 amino acids. What was sequenced was memory CD4+ T cells sorted from blood. Stated subset: CD45RA-negative fraction. This clonotype was sampled from a man aged 18 to 30 in good health. The chain is built from TRBV5-6 and TRBJ2-7; the D gene is possibly TRBD2 (6 bases). The CDR3 loop is CASSFTGGGEQYF. In DNA, the CDR3 is TGTGCCAGCAGCTTTACAGGTGGAGGGGAGCAGTACTTC.